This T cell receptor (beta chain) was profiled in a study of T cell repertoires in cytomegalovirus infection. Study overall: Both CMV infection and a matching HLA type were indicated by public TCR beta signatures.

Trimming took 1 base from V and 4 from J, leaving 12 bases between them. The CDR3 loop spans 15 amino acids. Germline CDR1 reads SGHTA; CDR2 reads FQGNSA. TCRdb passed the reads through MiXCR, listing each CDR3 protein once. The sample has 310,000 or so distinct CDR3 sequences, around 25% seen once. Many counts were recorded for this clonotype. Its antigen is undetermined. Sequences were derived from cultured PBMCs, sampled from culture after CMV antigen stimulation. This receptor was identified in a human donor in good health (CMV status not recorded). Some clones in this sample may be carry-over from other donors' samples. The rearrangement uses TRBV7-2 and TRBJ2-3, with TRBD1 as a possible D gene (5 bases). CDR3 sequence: CASSLVGRVADTQYF. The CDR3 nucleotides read TGTGCCAGCAGCTTAGTTGGCAGGGTGGCAGATACGCAGTATTTT.